Listed below are T cell receptor beta chains from one sample, sequenced in a study of blood T cell repertoires in COVID-19. Assay used: immunoSEQ multiplex PCR; TCRdb lists only in-frame clones, some missing. The table shows hundreds of thousands of clones, with approximately 86% occurring only once. Sequences were obtained from PBMCs or T cells enriched from blood (not recorded which). The receptors shown here come from a woman between 40 and 50 years old with acute COVID-19. The CDR3 runs from the conserved cysteine through the conserved F or W. Each record gives: J gene, CDR3 length, V gene, CDR3 protein.

TRBJ1-5	14	TRBV19	CASRSAGGAQPQHF
TRBJ2-7	16	TRBV11-2	CASSLARTSGSYEQYF
TRBJ2-1	15	TRBV7-6	CASSLQLAGVNEQFF
TRBJ2-2	13	TRBV28	CASSAGVSGELFF
TRBJ1-2	12	TRBV6-5	CASTQGDYGYTF
TRBJ1-5	15	TRBV24-1	CATSDQDRPNQPQHF
TRBJ2-2	16	TRBV19	CASSTRDTWNTGELFF
TRBJ2-1	14	TRBV5-1	CASSLAEGADEQFF
TRBJ1-6	15	TRBV9	CASSGRQGLFSPLHF
TRBJ2-1	14	TRBV19	CASTRAGSYNEQFF
TRBJ2-7	12	TRBV19	CASRGGGTGQYF
TRBJ2-7	15	TRBV7-9	CASSLEGLASYEQYF
TRBJ2-1	15	TRBV5-1	CASSLSGARSDEQFF
TRBJ1-1	13	TRBV29-1	CSVKGGGVTEAFF
TRBJ1-5	12	TRBV10-3	CARYAGSQPQHF
TRBJ2-3	17	TRBV5-4	CASSLDSGGESTDTQYF
TRBJ1-2	15	TRBV2	CASRGDRANIYGYTF
TRBJ2-1	15	TRBV7-2	CASRNGRVTNNEQFF
TRBJ2-7	13	TRBV5-1	CASTKREGYEQYF
TRBJ2-3	15	TRBV6-4	CASSVAGGGTDTQYF
TRBJ2-4	17	TRBV7-8	CASSLARVPVGKNIQYF
TRBJ2-5	14	TRBV2	CASSRQGRRETQYF
TRBJ2-2	12	TRBV28	CASSEDRVELFF
TRBJ1-2	14	TRBV7-9	CASSFEARNYGYTF
TRBJ1-1	15	TRBV9	CASSVDVQGRTEAFF
TRBJ1-2	13	TRBV10-1	CASSDGGNYGYTF
TRBJ2-7	14	TRBV6-5	CASTSGTVPYEQYF
TRBJ2-5	14	TRBV11-1	CASSQLGQKETQYF
TRBJ2-1	15	TRBV6-4	CASSEVSGSNNEQFF
TRBJ1-1	13	TRBV5-1	CASSLVANTEAFF
TRBJ1-3	17	TRBV6-6	CASSPRGRDFSGNTIYF
TRBJ1-1	13	TRBV7-2	CASSRGLNTEAFF
TRBJ1-1	14	TRBV28	CASSPDRGGTEAFF
TRBJ2-1	17	TRBV4-2	CASSPLGLAGEKNEQFF
TRBJ2-1	15	TRBV11-3	CASSHRDREGSQQFF
TRBJ1-2	15	TRBV4-1	CASSQVRTGNYGYTF
TRBJ1-2	14	TRBV11-2	CASSLAQVDYGYTF
TRBJ2-1	13	TRBV12-3/TRBV12-4	CASSLAGGREQFF
TRBJ1-2	14	TRBV2	CASSFQQLNYGYTF
TRBJ1-5	16	TRBV7-2	CASSFKQGYSNQPQHF
TRBJ2-4	12	TRBV27	CACGTAKNIQYF
TRBJ2-2	15	TRBV5-4	CASSRGYVGTGELFF
TRBJ1-1	16	TRBV4-1	CASSRGTGSRNTEAFF
TRBJ1-1	13	TRBV7-8	CASSFAGKPEAFF
TRBJ2-1	16	TRBV13	CASSPGTENSYNEQFF
TRBJ2-2	16	TRBV7-3	CASSLRGLTNTGELFF
TRBJ2-1	12	TRBV30	CAWRVSDNEQFF
TRBJ2-5	14	TRBV27	CASSLGAGQETQYF
TRBJ2-1	15	TRBV5-1	CASSLTSGSMHEQFF
TRBJ2-1	15	TRBV7-3	CASNRIRREGREQFF
TRBJ2-3	17	TRBV7-2	CASSLGLAGGPRDTQYF
TRBJ2-7	18	TRBV4-3	CASSHQLAGGRSSYEQYF
TRBJ1-1	13	TRBV28	CASSLVRVTEAFF
TRBJ1-1	15	TRBV6-6	CASSPPRSVNTEAFF
TRBJ1-2	13	TRBV6-5	CASSQVTGLGYTF